The 15 T cell receptor beta chains given below trace back to one sample, sequenced in a study of shared clonotypes between healthy human individuals. Sequencing was performed with immunoSEQ multiplex PCR; in TCRdb, only in-frame clones are kept and a portion is missing. The repertoire consists of about 820,000 clones, with around 93% occurring once and the leading ten covering approximately 25%. It was CD45RO-negative cells, positively selected for CCR7, that made up naive CD8 cells, with terminally differentiated effector memory CD45RA+ cells excluded. Source material: naive CD8+ T cells sorted from blood. All receptors come from a man aged 25-40 years in good health.

This clone was counted once. The chain is built from TRBV19 and TRBJ2-1, with 8 bases identical to TRBD2. This CDR3 region has 15 residues. The trim removed 8 bases at V and 8 bases at J, leaving 14 bases unmatched. Per germline, CDR1 LNHDA and CDR2 SQIVND (reference sequence). The CDR3 DNA follows: TGTGCCAGTCGAGCCGAGTGGACTAGCAGGGATGAGCAGTTCTTC. It codes for CASRAEWTSRDEQFF. The complete variable domain, with remaining parts taken from reference TRBV19 and TRBJ2-1, reads DGGITQSPKYLFRKEGQNVTLSCEQNLNHDAMYWYRQDPGQGLRLIYYSQIVNDFQKGDIAEGYSVSREKKESFPLTVTSAQKNPTAFYLCASRAEWTSRDEQFFGPGTRLTVL.

The rearrangement joins TRBV27 to TRBJ1-3; D is undetermined. V lost 6 bases and J lost 0, with 15 bases in between. This CDR3 comprises 16 residues. Germline V gives CDR1 MNHEY, CDR2 SMNVEV (reference sequence). CDR3 loop: CASSPEAGISGNTIYF. CDR3 DNA: TGTGCCAGCAGCCCAGAGGCAGGAATCTCTGGAAACACCATATATTTT.

The chain joins TRBV28 to TRBJ2-7; tentative D call: TRBD1 (5 bases). Trimming removed 9 bases from V and 2 bases from J, with 17 bases in between. CDR1 MDHEN and CDR2 SYDVKM come from the germline V gene. The CDR3 extends over 14 amino acids. The CDR3 region is CASRLAGRAYEQYF. DNA for the CDR3: TGTGCCAGTAGACTTGCTGGCAGGGCCTACGAGCAGTACTTC.

The J gene is TRBJ2-5, the V gene TRBV2; 7 bases agree with TRBD1. The germline V gene has CDR1 SNHLY and CDR2 FYNNEI. V lost 7 bases and J lost 4; bases outside the gene matches: 9. The CDR3 covers 14 residues. The CDR3 bases are TGTGCCAGCACCGGGACAGCTATACGAGAGACCCAGTACTTC. It specifies CASTGTAIRETQYF.

The J gene is TRBJ2-2, the V gene TRBV6-1; no clear D. This CDR3 region has 14 residues. Germline V gives CDR1 MNHNS, CDR2 SASEGT. V was cut by 10 bases and J by 1 base, with 13 bases left in between. The CDR3 loop is CATTLHLNTGELFF. CDR3 nucleotides: TGTGCCACCACCCTTCACCTGAACACCGGGGAGCTGTTTTTT.

The chain employs TRBV6-6 and TRBJ1-1, with 7 bases that match TRBD1. There are 12 residues in the CDR3. The trim removed 6 bases at V and 6 bases at J, leaving 4 bases unmatched. CDR1 MNHNY and CDR2 SVGAGI come from the germline V gene (reference sequence). Written as DNA, the CDR3 is TGTGCCAGCAGCGACAGGGTGTCTGAAGCTTTCTTT. It encodes CASSDRVSEAFF.

The chain has TRBV19 and TRBJ2-3; D may be TRBD1 (6 bases). The CDR3 is 15 amino acids. Trimming left V 3 bases short and J 0 bases short, with 10 bases between. The germline gives CDR1 LNHDA, CDR2 SQIVND (reference sequence). The CDR3: CASSMQGRSTDTQYF. The CDR3 DNA reads as TGTGCCAGTAGTATGCAGGGGCGCAGCACAGATACGCAGTATTTT.

This chain links TRBV27 with TRBJ2-3; TRBD2 might be the D (6 bases). The CDR3 has 16 amino acids. Germline CDR1 MNHEY, CDR2 SMNVEV (reference sequence). V lost 4 bases and J lost 2, with 16 bases in between. This chain's CDR3 is CASSYFAGINTDTQYF. The CDR3 region has the DNA TGTGCCAGCAGTTATTTCGCGGGGATAAACACAGATACGCAGTATTTT.

The chain uses TRBV7-2 and TRBJ2-5; perhaps TRBD2 as D (6 bases). The CDR3 loop spans 16 amino acids. V was clipped by 3 bases and J by 5 bases, with 19 bases between them. Germline CDR1 and CDR2: SGHTA and FQGNSA. This chain's CDR3 is CASSFPTSRTEETQYF. CDR3 sequence (DNA): TGTGCCAGCAGCTTCCCCACTAGCAGGACGGAGGAGACCCAGTACTTC.

This chain uses TRBV27 with TRBJ1-5; TRBD1 is a possible D gene (5 bases). The V end was cut by 6 bases, the J end by 5 bases, with 14 bases between. Germline CDR1 is MNHEY and CDR2 is SMNVEV (reference sequence). The CDR3 extends over 14 amino acids. CDR3 residues: CASRRAGRYQPQHF. CDR3 in DNA: TGTGCCAGCAGGAGGGCAGGGAGGTATCAGCCCCAGCATTTT.

V is TRBV9 and J is TRBJ2-1; D is unresolved. The CDR3 runs to 15 residues. The V end lost 4 bases, the J end lost 7 bases, and 18 bases lay between the germline ends. Germline assignment: CDR1 SGDLS and CDR2 YYNGEE. CDR3 sequence reads: CASSPRPVLGNEQFF. Written as DNA, the CDR3 is TGTGCCAGCAGCCCCCGCCCGGTCCTGGGGAATGAGCAGTTCTTC.

The chain carries TRBV29-1 and TRBJ2-1; TRBD1 is a possible D gene (6 bases). Trimming left V 0 bases short and J 3 bases short, with 12 bases between. Germline V CDR1 and CDR2: SQVTM, ANQGSEA. The CDR3 is made up of 15 amino acids. The CDR3 DNA reads as TGCAGCGTTGAAGAGTCACAGGGAATCTACAATGAGCAGTTCTTC. It specifies CSVEESQGIYNEQFF.

J is TRBJ2-7 and V is TRBV7-6; TRBD1 might be the D (6 bases). V was clipped by 5 bases and J by 0 bases, with 14 bases between them. The CDR3 spans 15 residues. The germline V gene has CDR1 SGHVS and CDR2 FNYEAQ. In nucleotides, the CDR3 is TGTGCCAGCAGCCTGGGGGCAGGGAGCTCCTACGAGCAGTACTTC. This gives the protein CASSLGAGSSYEQYF.

This rearrangement joins TRBV5-8 to TRBJ1-2, with 7 positions matching TRBD1. The junction had 2 bases not matched to a gene; V was cut back by 3 bases and J by 3 bases. CDR1 and CDR2 (germline): SGHTS, YDEGEE. The CDR3 is made up of 13 amino acids. The CDR3 nucleotides read TGTGCCAGCAGCTACGGGACAGACTATGGCTACACCTTC. The encoded protein is CASSYGTDYGYTF.

The rearrangement uses TRBV13 and TRBJ2-7; 8 bases are a match to TRBD2. There are 15 residues in the CDR3. V trimming: 3 bases; J trimming: 7 bases; junction bases outside the gene matches: 11. Looked up from germline, CDR1 is PRHDT and CDR2 is FYEKMQ (reference sequence). The CDR3 loop reads CASSFFVSGIWEQYF. CDR3 DNA: TGTGCCAGCAGCTTCTTTGTTAGCGGGATTTGGGAGCAGTACTTC.